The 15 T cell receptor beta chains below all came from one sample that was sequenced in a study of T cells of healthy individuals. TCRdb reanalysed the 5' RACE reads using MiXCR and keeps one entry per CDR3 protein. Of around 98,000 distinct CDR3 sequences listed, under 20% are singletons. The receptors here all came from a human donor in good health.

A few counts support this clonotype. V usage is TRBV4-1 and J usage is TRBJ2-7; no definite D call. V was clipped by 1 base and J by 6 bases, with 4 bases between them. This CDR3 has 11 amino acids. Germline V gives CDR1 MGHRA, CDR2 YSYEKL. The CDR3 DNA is TGCGCCAGCAGCCAAGGTCGCGAGCAGTACTTC. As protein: CASSQGREQYF.

This CDR3 is CASRDSRGNTIYF. The CDR3 DNA reads as TGTGCCAGCAGGGACAGCCGAGGAAACACCATATATTTT. The chain employs TRBV28 and TRBJ1-3, with D maybe TRBD1 (6 bases). Trimming took 6 bases from V and 4 from J, leaving 10 bases between them. In germline, CDR1 is MDHEN, CDR2 SYDVKM. CDR3 length equals 13 residues.

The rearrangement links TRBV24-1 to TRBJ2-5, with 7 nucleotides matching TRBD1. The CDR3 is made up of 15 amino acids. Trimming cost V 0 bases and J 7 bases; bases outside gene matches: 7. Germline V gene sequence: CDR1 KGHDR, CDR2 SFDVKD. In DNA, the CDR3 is TGTGCCACCAGTGATTTGAGACAGGGCGATGGGACCCAGTACTTC. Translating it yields CATSDLRQGDGTQYF.

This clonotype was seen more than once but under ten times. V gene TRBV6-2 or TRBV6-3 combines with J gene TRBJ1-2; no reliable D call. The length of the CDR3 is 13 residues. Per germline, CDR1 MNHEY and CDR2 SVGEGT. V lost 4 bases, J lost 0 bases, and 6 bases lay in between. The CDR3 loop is CASSFGPNYGYTF. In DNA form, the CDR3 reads TGTGCCAGCAGTTTCGGCCCTAACTATGGCTACACCTTC.

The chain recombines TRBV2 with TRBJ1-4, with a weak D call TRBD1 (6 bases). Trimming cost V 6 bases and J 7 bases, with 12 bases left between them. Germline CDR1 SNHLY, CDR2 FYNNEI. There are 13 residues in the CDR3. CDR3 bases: TGTGCCAGCAGGTGGGGGGCAGGTGAAAAACTGTTTTTT. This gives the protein CASRWGAGEKLFF. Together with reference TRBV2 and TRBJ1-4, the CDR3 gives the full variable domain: EPEVTQTPSHQVTQMGQEVILRCVPISNHLYFYWYRQILGQKVEFLVSFYNNEISEKSEIFDDQFSVERPDGSNFTLKIRSTKLEDSAMYFCASRWGAGEKLFFGSGTQLSVL.

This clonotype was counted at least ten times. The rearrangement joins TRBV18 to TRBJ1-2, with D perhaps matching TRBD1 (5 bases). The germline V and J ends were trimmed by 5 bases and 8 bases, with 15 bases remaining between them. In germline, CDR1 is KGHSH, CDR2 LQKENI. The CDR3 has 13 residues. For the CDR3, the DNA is TGTGCCAGCTCAGCCGACAGCTCCCCAGGCTACACCTTC. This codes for CASSADSSPGYTF.

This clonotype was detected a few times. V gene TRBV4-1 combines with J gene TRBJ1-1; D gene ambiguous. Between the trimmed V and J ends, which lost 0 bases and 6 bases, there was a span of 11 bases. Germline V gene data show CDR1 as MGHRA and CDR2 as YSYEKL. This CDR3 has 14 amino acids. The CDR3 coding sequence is TGCGCCAGCAGCCAAGATCAGGCAGGCCCTGAAGCTTTCTTT. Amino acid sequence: CASSQDQAGPEAFF.

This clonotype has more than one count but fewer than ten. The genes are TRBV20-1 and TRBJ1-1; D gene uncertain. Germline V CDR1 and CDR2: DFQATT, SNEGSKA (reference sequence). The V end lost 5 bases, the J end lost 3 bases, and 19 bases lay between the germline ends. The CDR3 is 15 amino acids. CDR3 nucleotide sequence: TGCAGTGCTGTACAGTCTTTTAATGCGGACACTGAAGCTTTCTTT. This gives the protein CSAVQSFNADTEAFF.

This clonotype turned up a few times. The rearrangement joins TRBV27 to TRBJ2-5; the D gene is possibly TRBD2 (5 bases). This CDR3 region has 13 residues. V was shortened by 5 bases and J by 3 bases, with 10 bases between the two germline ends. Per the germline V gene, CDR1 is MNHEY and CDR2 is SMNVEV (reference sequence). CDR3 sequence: CASSPPAEETQYF. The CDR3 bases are TGTGCCAGCAGTCCCCCAGCGGAAGAGACCCAGTACTTC.

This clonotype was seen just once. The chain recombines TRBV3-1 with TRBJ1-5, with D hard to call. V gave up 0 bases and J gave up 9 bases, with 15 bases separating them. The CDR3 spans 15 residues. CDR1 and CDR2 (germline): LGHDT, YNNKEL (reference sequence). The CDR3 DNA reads TGTGCCAGCAGCCAAGATTTGGGCAGCGTAAGGCCCCAGCATTTT. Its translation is CASSQDLGSVRPQHF.

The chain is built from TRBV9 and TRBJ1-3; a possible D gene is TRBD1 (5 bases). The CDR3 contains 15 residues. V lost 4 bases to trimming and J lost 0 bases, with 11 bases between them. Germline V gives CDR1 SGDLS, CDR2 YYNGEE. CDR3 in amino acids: CASSPQAVSGNTIYF. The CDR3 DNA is TGTGCCAGCAGCCCACAGGCAGTCTCTGGAAACACCATATATTTT. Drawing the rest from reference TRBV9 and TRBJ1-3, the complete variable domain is DSGVTQTPKHLITATGQRVTLRCSPRSGDLSVYWYQQSLDQGLQFLIQYYNGEERAKGNILERFSAQQFPDLHSELNLSSLELGDSALYFCASSPQAVSGNTIYFGEGSWLTVV.

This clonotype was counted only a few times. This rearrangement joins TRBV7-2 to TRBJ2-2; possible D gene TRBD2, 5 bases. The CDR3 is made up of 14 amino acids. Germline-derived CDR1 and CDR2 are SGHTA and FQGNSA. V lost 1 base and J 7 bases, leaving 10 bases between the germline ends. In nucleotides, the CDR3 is TGTGCCAGCAGCTTAGAGCTAGCTAGCGGGGAGCTGTTTTTT. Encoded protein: CASSLELASGELFF.

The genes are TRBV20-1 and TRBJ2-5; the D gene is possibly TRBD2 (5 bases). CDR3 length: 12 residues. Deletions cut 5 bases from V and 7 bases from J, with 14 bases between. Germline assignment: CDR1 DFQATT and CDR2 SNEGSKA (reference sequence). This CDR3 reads CSAEHEGVTQYF. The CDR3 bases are TGCAGTGCTGAACACGAGGGCGTGACCCAGTACTTC.

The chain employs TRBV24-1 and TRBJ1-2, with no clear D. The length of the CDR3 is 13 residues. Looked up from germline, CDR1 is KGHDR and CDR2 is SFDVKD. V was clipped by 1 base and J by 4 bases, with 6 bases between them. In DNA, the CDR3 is TGTGCCACCAGTGATTTCAGAGGCTATGGCTACACCTTC. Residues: CATSDFRGYGYTF.

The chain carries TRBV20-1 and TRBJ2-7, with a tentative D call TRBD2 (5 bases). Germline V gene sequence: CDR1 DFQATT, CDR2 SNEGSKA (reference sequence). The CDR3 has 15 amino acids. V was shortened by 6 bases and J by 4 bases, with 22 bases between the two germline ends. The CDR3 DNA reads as TGCAGTGCCGGATTAGTCCTGGCCCGGGGTTACGAGCAGTACTTC. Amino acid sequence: CSAGLVLARGYEQYF.